Listed below are T cell receptor beta chains from one sample, sequenced in a study of CD4 T cells in relation to SARS-CoV-2 and coronaviruses. Antigens of these TCRs are unknown. Here immunoSEQ multiplex PCR was the method, and the copy in TCRdb shows in-frame clones only, minus some. Of 15,000 to 20,000 clones listed, about 78% were seen once; the top ten hold under 25%. Sequencing was performed on CD4+ T cells from PBMCs, cultured in vitro. These TCRs come from a human donor in good health. Each CDR3 is given with its conserved first and last residue. A D gene is named only where the DNA matches it firmly. Expanded clones are given a class, and other clones once, few, many or no size at all.

J: TRBJ1-1
V: TRBV29-1
size: NA
D: NA
CDR3: CSAGLDTNTEAFF
DNA: TGCAGCGCTGGCCTGGACACTAACACTGAAGCTTTCTTT

J: TRBJ1-3
V: TRBV10-3
size: few
D: NA
CDR3: CAIVKSSGNTIYF
DNA: TGTGCCATCGTCAAGAGCTCTGGAAACACCATATATTTT

J: TRBJ1-5
V: TRBV30
size: NA
D: NA
CDR3: CAWSTRDRDNQPQHF
DNA: TGTGCCTGGAGTACCCGGGACCGAGACAATCAGCCCCAGCATTTT

J: TRBJ1-1
V: TRBV25-1
size: NA
D: TRBD1
CDR3: CASLGTGTEAFF
DNA: TGTGCCAGCCTCGGGACAGGGACTGAGGCTTTCTTT

J: TRBJ1-2
V: TRBV3-1/TRBV3-2
size: NA
D: TRBD1
CDR3: CASSHPGQVWGF
DNA: TGTGCCAGCAGCCACCCGGGACAGGTTTGGGGCTTC

J: TRBJ1-2
V: TRBV6-2/TRBV6-3
size: NA
D: NA
CDR3: CASSYGPDGYTF
DNA: TGTGCCAGCAGTTACGGTCCTGATGGCTACACCTTC

J: TRBJ1-4
V: TRBV5-5
size: NA
D: TRBD1
CDR3: CASSLGTGGNNEKLFF
DNA: TGTGCCAGCAGCCTGGGGACAGGGGGAAATAATGAAAAACTGTTTTTT

J: TRBJ2-6
V: TRBV19
size: few
D: NA
CDR3: CASSIQGTGANVLTF
DNA: TGTGCCAGTAGTATACAGGGAACTGGGGCCAACGTCCTGACTTTC

J: TRBJ2-1
V: TRBV18
size: NA
D: NA
CDR3: CASSPVVYNEQFF
DNA: TGTGCCAGCTCACCGGTGGTCTACAATGAGCAGTTCTTC

J: TRBJ1-1
V: TRBV5-5
size: NA
D: NA
CDR3: CASSRTDFMNTEAFF
DNA: TGTGCCAGCAGCCGGACGGATTTCATGAACACTGAAGCTTTCTTT

J: TRBJ1-1
V: TRBV19
size: NA
D: NA
CDR3: CASSNRYDTEAFF
DNA: TGTGCCAGTAGTAACAGGTATGACACTGAAGCTTTCTTT

J: TRBJ1-1
V: TRBV6-1
size: NA
D: NA
CDR3: CASSEGDRTKAFF
DNA: TGTGCCAGCAGTGAAGGGGATAGGACCAAAGCTTTCTTT

J: TRBJ2-1
V: TRBV7-8
size: once
D: NA
CDR3: CASSVSGSSYNEQFF
DNA: TGTGCCAGCAGCGTTAGCGGAAGCTCCTACAATGAGCAGTTCTTC

J: TRBJ1-2
V: TRBV19
size: NA
D: TRBD1
CDR3: CASSLTFRGNYGYTF
DNA: TGTGCCAGTAGTTTGACTTTCAGGGGGAACTATGGCTACACCTTC

J: TRBJ2-3
V: TRBV6-4
size: NA
D: NA
CDR3: CASSDRETDTQYF
DNA: TGTGCCAGCAGTGACAGGGAGACAGATACGCAGTATTTT

J: TRBJ1-1
V: TRBV14
size: NA
D: TRBD1
CDR3: CASSQDYARQGITEAFF
DNA: TGTGCCAGCAGCCAAGATTATGCGAGACAGGGGATCACTGAAGCTTTCTTT

J: TRBJ1-2
V: TRBV6-1
size: NA
D: NA
CDR3: CASSERQRVSTNYGYTF
DNA: TGTGCCAGCAGTGAAAGGCAAAGGGTCAGTACTAACTATGGCTACACCTTC

J: TRBJ2-2
V: TRBV19
size: NA
D: TRBD1
CDR3: CASSETGGISAGELFF
DNA: TGTGCCAGTAGCGAGACAGGGGGGATTTCGGCCGGGGAGCTGTTTTTT

J: TRBJ2-3
V: TRBV15
size: NA
D: TRBD1
CDR3: CATSKRDRGDTDTQYF
DNA: TGTGCCACCAGCAAACGGGACAGGGGAGACACAGATACGCAGTATTTT

J: TRBJ2-7
V: TRBV27
size: once
D: NA
CDR3: CASSLAFDSYEQYF
DNA: TGTGCCAGCAGTCTAGCGTTCGACTCCTACGAGCAGTACTTC

J: TRBJ1-1
V: TRBV11-2
size: few
D: TRBD1
CDR3: CASRHRGEGTEAFF
DNA: TGTGCCAGCAGGCACAGGGGTGAGGGCACTGAAGCTTTCTTT

J: TRBJ2-7
V: TRBV7-6
size: NA
D: TRBD2
CDR3: CASSLDGPGSGRYEQYF
DNA: TGTGCCAGCAGCTTAGATGGCCCGGGTAGCGGGAGATACGAGCAGTACTTC

J: TRBJ2-7
V: TRBV29-1
size: NA
D: NA
CDR3: CSVEVADYEQYF
DNA: TGCAGCGTTGAAGTGGCGGATTACGAGCAGTACTTC

J: TRBJ2-7
V: TRBV6-5
size: NA
D: NA
CDR3: CASSYDHRPTGEQYF
DNA: TGTGCCAGCAGTTACGATCACAGGCCAACGGGGGAGCAGTACTTC

J: TRBJ2-1
V: TRBV20-1
size: NA
D: NA
CDR3: CSASPGLRDNEQFF
DNA: TGCAGTGCTAGTCCGGGACTCCGGGACAATGAGCAGTTCTTC

J: TRBJ2-7
V: TRBV4-2
size: few
D: NA
CDR3: CASSQDPVRTTGGEQYF
DNA: TGTGCCAGCAGCCAAGATCCTGTACGGACCACCGGAGGGGAGCAGTACTTC

J: TRBJ2-2
V: TRBV7-3
size: NA
D: NA
CDR3: CASSITRSGELFF
DNA: TGTGCCAGCAGCATTACTAGGTCTGGGGAGCTGTTTTTT

J: TRBJ1-2
V: TRBV28
size: NA
D: TRBD1
CDR3: CASSFRGQGTGYGYTF
DNA: TGTGCCAGCAGTTTTCGAGGACAGGGGACGGGCTATGGCTACACCTTC

J: TRBJ2-7
V: TRBV6-5
size: NA
D: NA
CDR3: CASSYSSARGYEQYF
DNA: TGTGCCAGCAGTTATTCTAGCGCCAGAGGCTACGAGCAGTACTTC

J: TRBJ1-5
V: TRBV2
size: NA
D: NA
CDR3: CASSVAATNQPQHF
DNA: TGTGCCAGCAGTGTGGCCGCCACCAATCAGCCCCAGCATTTT

J: TRBJ2-7
V: TRBV6-5
size: NA
D: NA
CDR3: CASGGGTTRYEQYF
DNA: TGTGCCAGCGGGGGTGGGACCACGCGATACGAGCAGTACTTC

J: TRBJ1-1
V: TRBV2
size: NA
D: NA
CDR3: CASSDRTEAFF
DNA: TGTGCCAGCAGTGACAGGACTGAAGCTTTCTTT

J: TRBJ2-7
V: TRBV4-1
size: NA
D: NA
CDR3: CASSRDRTSEQYF
DNA: TGCGCCAGCAGCCGCGACCGGACGAGCGAGCAGTACTTC

J: TRBJ2-1
V: TRBV2
size: few
D: NA
CDR3: CASRGWTWSFDNEQFF
DNA: TGTGCCAGCAGGGGGTGGACATGGTCCTTTGACAATGAGCAGTTCTTC

J: TRBJ2-7
V: TRBV19
size: NA
D: TRBD1
CDR3: CASSPRTGSWYEQYF
DNA: TGTGCCAGTAGCCCTAGGACAGGGAGCTGGTACGAGCAGTACTTC

J: TRBJ2-7
V: TRBV24-1
size: NA
D: TRBD1
CDR3: CATSRTGVGGYGEQYF
DNA: TGTGCCACCAGTAGGACAGGGGTTGGCGGCTATGGCGAGCAGTACTTC

J: TRBJ2-6
V: TRBV19
size: few
D: TRBD1
CDR3: CASSTGDILRTGAGANVLTF
DNA: TGTGCCAGTAGTACGGGAGACATACTTCGGACAGGGGCCGGGGCCAACGTCCTGACTTTC

J: TRBJ1-1
V: TRBV30
size: NA
D: TRBD1
CDR3: CAWSVTTGLANTEAFF
DNA: TGTGCCTGGAGTGTGACGACAGGGTTGGCGAACACTGAAGCTTTCTTT

J: TRBJ1-2
V: TRBV11-2
size: once
D: NA
CDR3: CASSSGPNYGYTF
DNA: TGTGCCAGCAGCTCAGGGCCCAACTATGGCTACACCTTC

J: TRBJ1-5
V: TRBV18
size: NA
D: NA
CDR3: CASSPRNQPQHF
DNA: TGTGCCAGCTCACCCCGCAATCAGCCCCAGCATTTT